The entry below gives a single TCR beta chain sequence along with its context. Original methodology: Amplification with reference gene primers provided the estimates of nucleated cell counts. Repertoires were generated with immunoSEQ multiplex PCR, while TCRdb's copy carries only in-frame clones and drops some. Clonal size and the V and J genes are those of that table, whereas D and trimming came from the DNA. The repertoire consists of 310,000 or so clones, with nearly 90% occurring once and the leading ten covering approximately 1.5%. This sample is part of a study of blood T cell repertoires in COVID-19. J lost 2 bases, V lost 2 bases, and 5 bases had no gene match. The CDR3 runs to 16 residues. The germline gives CDR1 SGHAT, CDR2 FQNNGV.

Sequenced input: PBMCs or T cells enriched from blood (not recorded which). The V gene is TRBV11-2, the J gene TRBJ2-3; 9 positions agree with TRBD2. This clonotype originated in a woman aged 18-29 years with acute COVID-19. The CDR3 reads CASSLRLAGNTDTQYF. The CDR3 DNA sequence: TGTGCCAGCAGCTTACGGCTAGCGGGAAACACAGATACGCAGTATTTT.